Listed below are T cell receptor beta chains from one sample, sequenced in a study of long-term antiretroviral therapy in people with HIV. Produced via immunoSEQ multiplex PCR; TCRdb's table is partial and in-frame only. This sample has tens of thousands of clones, with 85% found just once. Sequenced material: unsorted PBMCs, taken 1.6 years after starting antiretroviral therapy. The source of these receptors is a man aged 40-49 years with HIV. Both conserved end residues are part of each CDR3. Fields, in order: CDR3 DNA, CDR3 protein, D gene, J gene, V gene, clone size. D genes are given only for firm matches. Part of the rows lack a size; the others show once, few, many or a class for expanded clones.

CDR3 DNA: TGTGCCAGCAGTGCCTATGTGGGCGAGAGCACTGAAGCTTTCTTT
CDR3 protein: CASSAYVGESTEAFF
D gene: .
J gene: TRBJ1-1
V gene: TRBV9
clone size: .

CDR3 DNA: TGTGCCAGCAGAAGGACACAGAGGGCTTTCTTT
CDR3 protein: CASRRTQRAFF
D gene: .
J gene: TRBJ1-1
V gene: TRBV21-1
clone size: few

CDR3 DNA: TGCAGCGTTCAGGCAGGATGGGACACTGAAGCTTTCTTT
CDR3 protein: CSVQAGWDTEAFF
D gene: .
J gene: TRBJ1-1
V gene: TRBV29-1
clone size: .

CDR3 DNA: TGTGCCAGCAGCTTGTACGACAGCAGCTCCTACGAGCAGTACTTC
CDR3 protein: CASSLYDSSSYEQYF
D gene: .
J gene: TRBJ2-7
V gene: TRBV5-8
clone size: .

CDR3 DNA: TGTGCCAGTAGTCCCCGGGACAGAGACACTGAAGCTTTCTTT
CDR3 protein: CASSPRDRDTEAFF
D gene: TRBD1
J gene: TRBJ1-1
V gene: TRBV19
clone size: .

CDR3 DNA: TGTGCCAGCAGCGTAGCTGGGACAGGGGGCTACACCTTC
CDR3 protein: CASSVAGTGGYTF
D gene: TRBD1
J gene: TRBJ1-2
V gene: TRBV9
clone size: .

CDR3 DNA: TGCAGCGTGCGACCGTTCTCTAACTATGGCTACACCTTC
CDR3 protein: CSVRPFSNYGYTF
D gene: .
J gene: TRBJ1-2
V gene: TRBV29-1
clone size: .

CDR3 DNA: TGTGCCAGCAGTTACTTCCTGGATAGGGAGCAGTTCTTC
CDR3 protein: CASSYFLDREQFF
D gene: .
J gene: TRBJ2-1
V gene: TRBV6-6
clone size: .

CDR3 DNA: TGTGCCTGGAAGACAGGGTCTGGCTCCTATGGCTACACCTTC
CDR3 protein: CAWKTGSGSYGYTF
D gene: TRBD1
J gene: TRBJ1-2
V gene: TRBV30
clone size: .

CDR3 DNA: TGTGCCAGCAGCGCCGGGTCGGGGGGGTACTCCTACGAGCAGTACTTC
CDR3 protein: CASSAGSGGYSYEQYF
D gene: TRBD2
J gene: TRBJ2-7
V gene: TRBV9
clone size: .

CDR3 DNA: TGCGCCAGCAGCTTGGAGGAGAGGGAGACCCAGTACTTC
CDR3 protein: CASSLEERETQYF
D gene: .
J gene: TRBJ2-5
V gene: TRBV5-1
clone size: .

CDR3 DNA: TGTGCCAGCGTTGGACCGGGACAGGGTGAACCCGGGGAGCTGTTTTTT
CDR3 protein: CASVGPGQGEPGELFF
D gene: TRBD1
J gene: TRBJ2-2
V gene: TRBV6-4
clone size: .

CDR3 DNA: TGCGCCAGCAGCTTGGCCGGAGATGGCTACACCTTC
CDR3 protein: CASSLAGDGYTF
D gene: .
J gene: TRBJ1-2
V gene: TRBV5-1
clone size: few

CDR3 DNA: TGTGCCAGCTCACCAAGGAGCCGGATATCCCACGAGGAGCAGTACTTC
CDR3 protein: CASSPRSRISHEEQYF
D gene: .
J gene: TRBJ2-7
V gene: TRBV18
clone size: .

CDR3 DNA: TGTGCCAGCAGTCCCCGGGGGGGAGCGAATACGCAGTATTTT
CDR3 protein: CASSPRGGANTQYF
D gene: TRBD2
J gene: TRBJ2-3
V gene: TRBV6-5
clone size: .

CDR3 DNA: TGTGCCAGCAGTTTTCGGACAGGGACGGCTTCACCCCTCCACTTT
CDR3 protein: CASSFRTGTASPLHF
D gene: TRBD1
J gene: TRBJ1-6
V gene: TRBV27
clone size: .

CDR3 DNA: TGCGCCAGCAGCCAAGACCTTTGGGGGGCCGAGCAGTACTTC
CDR3 protein: CASSQDLWGAEQYF
D gene: .
J gene: TRBJ2-7
V gene: TRBV4-1
clone size: .